This TCR beta chain derives from a study of T cell repertoires in cytomegalovirus infection. On the study more broadly: Recently identified HLA-C-restricted CMV epitopes were used, and well-studied HLA-B-restricted CMV epitopes were used as well. A matching HLA type, together with CMV infection, was signaled by public TCR beta signatures. Regarding the study as a whole: The ex vivo response showed dominance by HLA-C-restricted CMV-specific TCR beta clonotypes. Individuals carrying CMV plus the relevant HLA were identified by cumulative frequency of public TCR beta families.

With respect to this clonotype: Its antigen is unidentified.

V was clipped by 5 bases and J by 1 base; unmatched bases: 10. The germline CDR1 and CDR2 sequences are LNHDA and SQIVND (reference sequence). The CDR3 consists of 17 residues. Each CDR3 protein gets one entry after TCRdb re-called the reads with MiXCR. Found here are some 310,000 distinct CDR3 sequences, roughly 25% of them singletons; the top ten hold roughly 13%. The chain joins TRBV19 to TRBJ1-1; 10 nucleotides agree with TRBD1. The sample in question was cultured PBMCs, obtained from culture after CMV antigen stimulation. The TCR sequence derives from a human donor in good health (CMV status not recorded). Some clones in this sample may be carry-over from other donors' samples. As DNA, the CDR3 is TGTGCCAGTAGTCCCCGGGACAGGGGTTTGGGGAACACTGAAGCTTTCTTT. Its protein is CASSPRDRGLGNTEAFF.